The entry that follows covers one T cell receptor beta chain sequence. Produced via immunoSEQ multiplex PCR; TCRdb's table is partial and in-frame only. The data contain about 240,000 clones, around 87% of them singletons. This CDR3 is 16 amino acids long. With 5 bases clipped from V and 1 base from J, the junction kept 6 bases outside the gene matches. Germline loops: CDR1 LNHDA, CDR2 SQIVND (reference sequence). This record belongs to a study of blood T cell repertoires in COVID-19. This sequence was found in a woman aged 25 to 39 who had recovered from COVID-19. Sequenced input: peripheral blood. The chain is built from TRBV19 and TRBJ2-3; 10 bases line up with TRBD1. The CDR3: CASSAGQGSGTDTQYF. CDR3 in DNA: TGTGCCAGTAGTGCGGGACAGGGGAGCGGCACAGATACGCAGTATTTT.